The present TCR beta chain was sequenced within a study of identical twins. This CDR3 is built from 13 residues. Germline lookup yields CDR1 MNHNS and CDR2 SASEGT. The V and J ends lost 8 bases and 4 bases respectively, with 14 bases between them. All of the donors were Caucasians in good health. TCRdb called the 5' RACE reads again in MiXCR, with one record for every CDR3 protein. The sample consists of 1.5 million or so distinct CDR3 sequences, less than 35% of them appearing once. This clonotype has a handful of counts. Its antigen is currently unknown. Regarding the study as a whole: A partial confounding effect on zero-insertion analyses could come from invariant MAIT and iNKT cells. Beta out-of-frame twin sharing showed a weaker excess. Models, which agreed with sharing between unrelated individuals, nonetheless underestimated the out-of-frame TCR alpha sharing seen in monozygotic twins.

Sequenced input: cord blood. The source of this sequence is a newborn girl in good health. The rearrangement joins TRBV6-1 to TRBJ1-2; TRBD1 is a possible D gene (5 bases). CDR3 sequence reads: CASWRGRVYGYTF. The CDR3 DNA reads TGTGCCAGCTGGCGGGGACGGGTCTATGGCTACACCTTC.